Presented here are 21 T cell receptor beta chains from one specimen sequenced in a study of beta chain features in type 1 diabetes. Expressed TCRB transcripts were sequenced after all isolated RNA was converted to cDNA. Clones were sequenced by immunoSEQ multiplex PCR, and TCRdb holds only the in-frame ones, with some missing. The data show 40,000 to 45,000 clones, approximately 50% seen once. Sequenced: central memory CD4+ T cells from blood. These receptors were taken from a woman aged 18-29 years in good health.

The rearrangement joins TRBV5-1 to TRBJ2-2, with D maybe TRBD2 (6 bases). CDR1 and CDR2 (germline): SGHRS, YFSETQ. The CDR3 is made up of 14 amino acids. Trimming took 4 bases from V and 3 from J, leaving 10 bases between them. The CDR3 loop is CASSNGGHTGELFF. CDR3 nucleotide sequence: TGCGCCAGCAGCAATGGAGGGCACACCGGGGAGCTGTTTTTT.

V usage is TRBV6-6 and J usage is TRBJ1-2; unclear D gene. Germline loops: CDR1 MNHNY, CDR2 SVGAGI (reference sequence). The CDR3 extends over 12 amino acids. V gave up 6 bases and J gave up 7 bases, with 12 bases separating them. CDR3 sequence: CASRDGLLGYTF. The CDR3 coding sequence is TGTGCCAGCAGGGACGGACTTCTTGGCTACACCTTC.

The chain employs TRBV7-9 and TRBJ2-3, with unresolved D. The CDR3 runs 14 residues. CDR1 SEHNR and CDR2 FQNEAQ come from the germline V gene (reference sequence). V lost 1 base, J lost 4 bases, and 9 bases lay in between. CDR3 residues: CASSLEVGADTQYF. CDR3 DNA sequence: TGTGCCAGCAGCTTAGAGGTGGGCGCAGATACGCAGTATTTT. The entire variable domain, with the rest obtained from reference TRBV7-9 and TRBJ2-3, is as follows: DTGVSQNPRHKITKRGQNVTFRCDPISEHNRLYWYRQTLGQGPEFLTYFQNEAQLEKSRLLSDRFSAERPKGSFSTLEIQRTEQGDSAMYLCASSLEVGADTQYFGPGTRLTVL.

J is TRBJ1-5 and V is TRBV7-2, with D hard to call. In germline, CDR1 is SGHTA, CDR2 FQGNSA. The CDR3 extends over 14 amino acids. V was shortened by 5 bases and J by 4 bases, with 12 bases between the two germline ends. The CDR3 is CASSLSGGNQPQHF. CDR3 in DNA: TGTGCCAGCAGCCTTAGTGGAGGGAATCAGCCCCAGCATTTT.

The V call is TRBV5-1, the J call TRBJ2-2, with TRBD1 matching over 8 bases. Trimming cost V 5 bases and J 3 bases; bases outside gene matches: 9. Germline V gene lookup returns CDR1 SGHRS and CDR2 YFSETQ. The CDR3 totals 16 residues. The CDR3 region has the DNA TGCGCCAGCAGAAGCACAGGGGGATCGGACACCGGGGAGCTGTTTTTT. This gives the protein CASRSTGGSDTGELFF.

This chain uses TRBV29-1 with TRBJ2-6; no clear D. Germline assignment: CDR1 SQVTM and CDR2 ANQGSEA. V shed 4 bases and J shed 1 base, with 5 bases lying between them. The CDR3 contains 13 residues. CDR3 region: CSVVRSGANVLTF. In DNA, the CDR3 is TGCAGCGTTGTTCGGTCTGGGGCCAACGTCCTGACTTTC.

This CDR3 is CASSLFREQGTDTQYF. CDR3 nucleotide sequence: TGCGCCAGCAGCTTGTTCCGTGAACAGGGAACAGATACGCAGTATTTT. The chain has TRBV5-1 and TRBJ2-3, with D possibly being TRBD1 (6 bases). Trimming removed 1 base at V and 3 bases at J, with 15 bases between. Germline V lookup: CDR1 SGHRS, CDR2 YFSETQ. The length of the CDR3 is 16 residues. Complete variable domain (other parts from reference TRBV5-1 and TRBJ2-3): KAGVTQTPRYLIKTRGQQVTLSCSPISGHRSVSWYQQTPGQGLQFLFEYFSETQRNKGNFPGRFSGRQFSNSRSEMNVSTLELGDSALYLCASSLFREQGTDTQYFGPGTRLTVL.

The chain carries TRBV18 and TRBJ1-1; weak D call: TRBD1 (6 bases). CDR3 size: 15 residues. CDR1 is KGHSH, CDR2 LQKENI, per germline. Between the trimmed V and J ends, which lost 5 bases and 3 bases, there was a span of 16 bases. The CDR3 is CASSGINRDDTEAFF. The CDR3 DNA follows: TGTGCCAGCTCAGGAATTAACAGGGACGACACTGAAGCTTTCTTT. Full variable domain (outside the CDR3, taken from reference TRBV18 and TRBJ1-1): NAGVMQNPRHLVRRRGQEARLRCSPMKGHSHVYWYRQLPEEGLKFMVYLQKENIIDESGMPKERFSAEFPKEGPSILRIQQVVRGDSAAYFCASSGINRDDTEAFFGQGTRLTVV.

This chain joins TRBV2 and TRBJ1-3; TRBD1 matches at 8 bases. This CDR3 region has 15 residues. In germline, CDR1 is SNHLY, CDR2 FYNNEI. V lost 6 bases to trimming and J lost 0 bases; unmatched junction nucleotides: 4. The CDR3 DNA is TGTGCCAGCAGAACAACAGGGGGCTCTGGAAACACCATATATTTT. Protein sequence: CASRTTGGSGNTIYF.

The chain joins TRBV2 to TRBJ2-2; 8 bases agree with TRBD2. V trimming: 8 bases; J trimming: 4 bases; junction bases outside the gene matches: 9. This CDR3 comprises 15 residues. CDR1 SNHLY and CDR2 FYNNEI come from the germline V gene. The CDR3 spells CASGGGTSGTGELFF. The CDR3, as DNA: TGTGCCAGCGGCGGGGGGACATCGGGCACCGGGGAGCTGTTTTTT.

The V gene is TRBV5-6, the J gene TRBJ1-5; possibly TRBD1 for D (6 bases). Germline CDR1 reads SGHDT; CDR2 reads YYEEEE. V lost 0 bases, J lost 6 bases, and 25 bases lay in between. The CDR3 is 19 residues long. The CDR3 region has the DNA TGTGCCAGCAGCTTGGGGCCCCCTCGGGGAGGGGGTGTGGGTCAGCCCCAGCATTTT. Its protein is CASSLGPPRGGGVGQPQHF.

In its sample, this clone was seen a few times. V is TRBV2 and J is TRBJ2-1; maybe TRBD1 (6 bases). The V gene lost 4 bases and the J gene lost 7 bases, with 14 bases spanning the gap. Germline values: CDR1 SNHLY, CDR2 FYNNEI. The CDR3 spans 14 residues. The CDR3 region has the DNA TGTGCCAGCAGTGGGGGGCTCCTGACGAATGAGCAGTTCTTC. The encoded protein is CASSGGLLTNEQFF.

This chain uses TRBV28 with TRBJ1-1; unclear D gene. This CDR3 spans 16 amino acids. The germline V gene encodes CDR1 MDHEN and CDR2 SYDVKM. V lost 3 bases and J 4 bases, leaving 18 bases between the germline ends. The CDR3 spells CASSFFGRVGSTEAFF. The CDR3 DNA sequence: TGTGCCAGCAGTTTCTTCGGGAGGGTTGGAAGCACTGAAGCTTTCTTT. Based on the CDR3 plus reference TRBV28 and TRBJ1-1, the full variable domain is DVKVTQSSRYLVKRTGEKVFLECVQDMDHENMFWYRQDPGLGLRLIYFSYDVKMKEKGDIPEGYSVSREKKERFSLILESASTNQTSMYLCASSFFGRVGSTEAFFGQGTRLTVV.

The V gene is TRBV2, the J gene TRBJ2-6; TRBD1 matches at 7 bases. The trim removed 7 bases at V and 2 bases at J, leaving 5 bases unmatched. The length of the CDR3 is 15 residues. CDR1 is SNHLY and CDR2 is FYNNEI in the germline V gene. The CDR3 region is CASTTDRAGANVLTF. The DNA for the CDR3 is TGTGCCAGCACTACTGACAGGGCTGGGGCCAACGTCCTGACTTTC.

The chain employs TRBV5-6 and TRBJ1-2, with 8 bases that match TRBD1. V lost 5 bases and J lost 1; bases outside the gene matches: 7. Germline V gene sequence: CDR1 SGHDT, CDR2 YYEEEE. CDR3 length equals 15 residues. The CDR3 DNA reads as TGTGCCAGCAGTTACCGGGACAGGAGTAACTATGGCTACACCTTC. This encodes CASSYRDRSNYGYTF.

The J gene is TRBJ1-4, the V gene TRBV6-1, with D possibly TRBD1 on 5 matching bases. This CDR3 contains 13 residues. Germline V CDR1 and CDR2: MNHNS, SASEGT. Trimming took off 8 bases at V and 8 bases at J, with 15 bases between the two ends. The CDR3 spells CASRTAQGEKLFF. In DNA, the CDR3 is TGTGCCAGCCGTACAGCCCAGGGAGAAAAACTGTTTTTT.

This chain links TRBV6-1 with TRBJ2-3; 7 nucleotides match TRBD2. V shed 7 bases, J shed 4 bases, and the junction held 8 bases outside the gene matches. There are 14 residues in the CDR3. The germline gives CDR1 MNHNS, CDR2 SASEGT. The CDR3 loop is CASKRGELADTQYF. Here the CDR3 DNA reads TGTGCCAGCAAGCGGGGCGAACTGGCAGATACGCAGTATTTT.

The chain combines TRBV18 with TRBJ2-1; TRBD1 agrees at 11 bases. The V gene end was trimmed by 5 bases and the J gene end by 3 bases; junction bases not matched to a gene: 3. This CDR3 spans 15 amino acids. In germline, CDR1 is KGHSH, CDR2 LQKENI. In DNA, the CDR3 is TGTGCCAGCTCAGAGGGACAGGGGGTCTACAATGAGCAGTTCTTC. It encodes CASSEGQGVYNEQFF.

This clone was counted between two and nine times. The CDR3 coding sequence is TGTGCCAGCAGCTTGGGCGCCGAGGACATTCAGTACTTC. It encodes CASSLGAEDIQYF. This chain connects TRBV5-5 to TRBJ2-4; the D is unclear. This CDR3 contains 13 residues. Germline V gene data show CDR1 as SGHKS and CDR2 as YYEKEE (reference sequence). V lost 0 bases, J lost 8 bases, and 9 bases lay in between.

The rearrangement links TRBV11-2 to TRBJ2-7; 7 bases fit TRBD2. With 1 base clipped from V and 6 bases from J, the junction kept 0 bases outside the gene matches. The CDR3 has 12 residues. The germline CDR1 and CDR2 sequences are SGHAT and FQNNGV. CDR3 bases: TGTGCCAGCAGCTTAGGCGGGGGCGAGCAGTACTTC. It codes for CASSLGGGEQYF.

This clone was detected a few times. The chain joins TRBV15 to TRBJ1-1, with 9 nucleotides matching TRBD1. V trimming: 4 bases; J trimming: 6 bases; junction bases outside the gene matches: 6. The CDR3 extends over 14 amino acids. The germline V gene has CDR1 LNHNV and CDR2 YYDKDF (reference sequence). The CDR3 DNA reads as TGTGCCACCAGCATAACAGGGGGCGTCGCTGAAGCTTTCTTT. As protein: CATSITGGVAEAFF.